Sequencing of this T cell receptor beta chain was carried out in a study of blood T cell repertoires in COVID-19. Study-level information: Acute-phase and convalescent COVID-19 samples originated in the United States, Italy and Spain. PBMCs, B-cell-depleted T cells, or T cells provided the cDNA or gDNA that made up the material.

Under the authors' procedure: Scientists estimated how many nucleated cells there were by amplifying reference gene primers. Generated by immunoSEQ multiplex PCR, the TCRdb table keeps only in-frame clones and is missing some. V, J and clone size reflect that table, while D and trimming were determined from the DNA. The sample shows 40,000 to 50,000 clones, 91% of them seen only once. In germline, CDR1 is SGDLS, CDR2 YYNGEE. The CDR3 contains 14 residues. V was pared by 7 bases and J by 4 bases, with 17 bases between. This clone appeared once. The chain has TRBV9 and TRBJ1-2; perhaps TRBD1 as D (6 bases). The receptor was isolated from a man aged 70 or older with active COVID-19. Sequencing was performed on peripheral blood. CDR3 DNA sequence: TGTGCCAGCGGCACTTACAGGGTTGGCTATGGCTACACCTTC. It codes for CASGTYRVGYGYTF.